Each of the 4 T cell receptor beta chains below was sequenced from the same sample in a study of cytomegalovirus exposure and HLA in healthy donors. PCR employed 60 Vbeta and 13 Jbeta primers. The method was immunoSEQ multiplex PCR; TCRdb's version includes in-frame clones alone and lacks a portion of them. The table lists around 160,000 clones, about three quarters of them singletons. The sample comprised PBMCs. The source of these receptors is a man aged 40-49 years in good health and CMV-seropositive.

The genes are TRBV5-4 and TRBJ2-1, with 9 bases matching TRBD2. J lost 5 bases, V lost 4 bases, and 4 bases had no gene match. CDR3 length: 14 residues. Germline lookup yields CDR1 SGHNT and CDR2 YYREEE (reference sequence). Here the CDR3 reads CASSLSGRNNEQFF. The CDR3 DNA follows: TGTGCCAGCAGCCTTAGCGGGAGAAACAATGAGCAGTTCTTC.

The chain employs TRBV7-8 and TRBJ2-5, with D possibly matching TRBD2 (6 bases). The CDR3 is 14 residues long. V lost 3 bases and J lost 5, with 13 bases in between. The germline V gene has CDR1 SGHVS and CDR2 FQNEAQ. This CDR3 is CASSLTRVVETQYF. In DNA, the CDR3 is TGTGCCAGCAGCTTGACTAGAGTGGTTGAGACCCAGTACTTC.

In DNA, the CDR3 is TGCAGCGCAGCCCCCGGACAGAGATACGAGCAGTACTTC. Its protein product is CSAAPGQRYEQYF. The chain joins TRBV29-1 to TRBJ2-7; a possible D gene is TRBD1 (6 bases). Between the trimmed V and J ends, which lost 7 bases and 4 bases, there was a span of 17 bases. Germline V gene data show CDR1 as SQVTM and CDR2 as ANQGSEA. The CDR3 covers 13 residues.

The chain employs TRBV5-8 and TRBJ1-1; TRBD1 might be the D (5 bases). Trimming took 2 bases from V and 1 from J, leaving 24 bases between them. The CDR3 covers 19 residues. Germline-derived CDR1 and CDR2 are SGHTS and YDEGEE. CDR3 sequence reads: CASSFLIRSTATANTEAFF. CDR3 DNA sequence: TGTGCCAGCAGCTTTCTTATTCGGTCGACAGCTACTGCGAACACTGAAGCTTTCTTT.